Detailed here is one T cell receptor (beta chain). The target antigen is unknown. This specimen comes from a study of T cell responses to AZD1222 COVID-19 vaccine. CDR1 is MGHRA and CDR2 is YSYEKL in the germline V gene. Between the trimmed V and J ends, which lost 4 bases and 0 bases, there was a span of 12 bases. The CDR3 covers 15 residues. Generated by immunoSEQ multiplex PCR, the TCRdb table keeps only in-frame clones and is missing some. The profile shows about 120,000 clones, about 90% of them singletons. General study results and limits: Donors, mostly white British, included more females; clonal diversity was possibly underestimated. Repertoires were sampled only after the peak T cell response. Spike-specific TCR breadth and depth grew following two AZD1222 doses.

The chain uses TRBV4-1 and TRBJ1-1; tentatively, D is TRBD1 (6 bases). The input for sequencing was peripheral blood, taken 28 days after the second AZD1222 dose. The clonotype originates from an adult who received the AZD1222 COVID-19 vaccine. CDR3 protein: CASSLTGDMNTEAFF. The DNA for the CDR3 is TGCGCCAGCAGCCTGACAGGAGACATGAACACTGAAGCTTTCTTT.